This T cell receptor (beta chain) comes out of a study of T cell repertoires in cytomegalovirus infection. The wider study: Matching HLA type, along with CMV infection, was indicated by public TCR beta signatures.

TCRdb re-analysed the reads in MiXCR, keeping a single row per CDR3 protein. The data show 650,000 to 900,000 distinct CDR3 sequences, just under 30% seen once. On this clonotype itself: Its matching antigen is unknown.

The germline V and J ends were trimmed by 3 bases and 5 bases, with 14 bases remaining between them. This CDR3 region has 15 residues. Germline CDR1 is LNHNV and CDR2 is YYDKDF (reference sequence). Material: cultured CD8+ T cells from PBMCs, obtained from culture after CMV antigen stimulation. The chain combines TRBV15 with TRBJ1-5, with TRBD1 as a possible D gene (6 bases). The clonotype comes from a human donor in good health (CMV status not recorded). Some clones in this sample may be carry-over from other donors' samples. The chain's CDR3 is CATSSTRGGDQPQHF. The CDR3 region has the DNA TGTGCCACCAGCAGCACCAGGGGAGGGGATCAGCCCCAGCATTTT.